One and the same sample provided the 13 T cell receptor beta chains below, sequenced in a study of T cells in Graves' hyperthyroidism and ophthalmopathy. It was RNA transcripts that yielded the amplified TCR beta CDR3 regions. First-round RT-PCR targeting the TCR CDR3 was performed with the HTBI primer set. TCRdb re-derived calls from the multiplex PCR reads in MiXCR, one entry per CDR3 protein. This table holds 500,000 to 750,000 distinct CDR3 sequences, 14% found once. The sequencing input was blood. These receptors were obtained from a woman aged 18-29 years with Graves' ophthalmopathy.

There are a few counts of this clonotype. This CDR3 is CASSQGPGAGETQYF. The DNA of the CDR3 is TGCGCCAGCAGCCAGGGACCAGGGGCCGGGGAGACCCAGTACTTC. This chain uses TRBV4-1 with TRBJ2-5, with D maybe TRBD1 (6 bases). V was clipped by 3 bases and J by 5 bases, with 16 bases between them. Per germline, CDR1 MGHRA and CDR2 YSYEKL. The CDR3 is 15 residues long.

This clonotype was seen ten or more times. The V call is TRBV15, the J call TRBJ1-1; D unresolved. V was pared by 7 bases and J by 2 bases, with 11 bases between. In germline, CDR1 is LNHNV, CDR2 YYDKDF (reference sequence). CDR3 length: 13 amino acids. As DNA, the CDR3 is TGTGCCACCACGCTGGACCTTAACACTGAAGCTTTCTTT. Its protein is CATTLDLNTEAFF.

This clonotype has at least ten counts. The V and J genes are TRBV5-1 and TRBJ1-1, with a weak D call TRBD1 (5 bases). The CDR3 sequence is 16 residues long. Germline lookup yields CDR1 SGHRS and CDR2 YFSETQ. Between the trimmed V and J ends, which lost 4 bases and 5 bases, there was a span of 21 bases. CDR3 protein: CASSPTGSGWRTEAFF. CDR3 DNA sequence: TGCGCCAGCAGCCCTACGGGCTCAGGGTGGAGAACTGAAGCTTTCTTT.

Ten or more counts support this clonotype. This rearrangement joins TRBV19 to TRBJ1-4, with D uncertain. The CDR3 has 15 amino acids. The germline V gene has CDR1 LNHDA and CDR2 SQIVND (reference sequence). The V and J ends lost 7 bases and 0 bases respectively, with 12 bases between them. The CDR3 DNA reads TGTGCCAGTACCGAGAACAGTGCAACTAATGAAAAACTGTTTTTT. Translated: CASTENSATNEKLFF.

There are many counts of this clonotype. The chain has TRBV7-3 and TRBJ2-4; D remains unclear. Germline V gives CDR1 SGHTA, CDR2 FQGTGA. Trimming took off 2 bases at V and 7 bases at J, with 15 bases between the two ends. There are 15 residues in the CDR3. In DNA, the CDR3 is TGTGCCAGCAGCTTACGGGCACCCCCCGACAACATTCAGTACTTC. Residues: CASSLRAPPDNIQYF.

Here the CDR3 reads CASSSWTGYNEQFF. The CDR3 region has the DNA TGTGCCAGCAGCTCTTGGACAGGCTACAATGAGCAGTTCTTC. The chain combines TRBV7-9 with TRBJ2-1, with 7 bases fitting TRBD1. Germline V gene data show CDR1 as SEHNR and CDR2 as FQNEAQ (reference sequence). Germline trimming cut 4 bases from V and 3 bases from J; bases unmatched to any gene: 3. This CDR3 is 14 amino acids long.

This clonotype occurred many times. V is TRBV7-9 and J is TRBJ2-1, with no clear D. With 1 base removed from V and 5 bases from J, the gap between germline ends came to 9 bases. CDR3 length equals 14 residues. Germline V gene lookup returns CDR1 SEHNR and CDR2 FQNEAQ (reference sequence). The CDR3 sequence is CASSLEGLHNEQFF. The DNA for the CDR3 is TGTGCCAGCAGCTTAGAAGGGCTACACAATGAGCAGTTCTTC.

This clonotype was observed a few times. The V and J genes are TRBV19 and TRBJ2-7; no reliable D call. Trimming removed 9 bases at V and 0 bases at J, with 9 bases between. There are 12 residues in the CDR3. CDR1 is LNHDA and CDR2 is SQIVND in the germline V gene (reference sequence). CDR3 sequence reads: CASEGTSYEQYF. CDR3 bases: TGTGCCAGCGAAGGAACCTCCTACGAGCAGTACTTC.

The table lists this clonotype with many counts. The genes are TRBV12-3 or TRBV12-4 and TRBJ2-2, with 7 bases lining up with TRBD2. This CDR3 comprises 14 residues. Trimming removed 5 bases from V and 9 bases from J; junction bases left unmatched: 9. As DNA, the CDR3 is TGTGCCAGCAGTGCTAGCGGTAGAAACCGGGAGCTGTTTTTT. This sequence encodes CASSASGRNRELFF.

J is TRBJ2-1 and V is TRBV6-2 or TRBV6-3; a weak D match, TRBD2 (6 bases). The CDR3 loop spans 13 amino acids. Between the trimmed V and J ends, which lost 8 bases and 2 bases, there was a span of 10 bases. Germline values: CDR1 MNHEY, CDR2 SVGEGT. The CDR3: CASEDYAYNEQFF. As DNA, the CDR3 is TGTGCCAGCGAGGACTATGCCTACAATGAGCAGTTCTTC.

This clonotype was seen many times. This chain uses TRBV11-3 with TRBJ2-7; 9 positions agree with TRBD1. The CDR3 consists of 20 residues. V was clipped by 7 bases and J by 6 bases; unmatched bases: 28. Germline loops: CDR1 SGHNT, CDR2 YENEEA. The CDR3: CASNTYRDRVNPTGGFEQYF. CDR3 bases: TGTGCCAGCAACACCTACCGGGACAGGGTTAACCCCACGGGGGGCTTCGAGCAGTACTTC.

This clonotype was recorded a few times. The chain couples TRBV7-9 to TRBJ1-1; tentative D call: TRBD1 (6 bases). CDR1 is SEHNR, CDR2 FQNEAQ, per germline (reference sequence). V was cut by 5 bases and J by 1 base, with 11 bases left in between. CDR3 length: 14 residues. The CDR3 sequence: CASSPGTTNTEAFF. The CDR3 region has the DNA TGTGCCAGCAGCCCAGGGACAACGAACACTGAAGCTTTCTTT.

This chain uses TRBV7-6 with TRBJ2-3; D gene uncertain. V was trimmed by 5 bases and J by 5 bases, leaving 14 bases between them. The CDR3 has 14 amino acids. Germline-derived CDR1 and CDR2 are SGHVS and FNYEAQ. The CDR3 DNA is TGTGCCAGCAGCCAAAGGTTTCCGGGAGATACGCAGTATTTT. It translates to CASSQRFPGDTQYF.